The clone carrying this T cell receptor beta chain has a count of ten or more. Its antigen is as yet unknown. TCR beta CDR3 amplification used RNA transcripts. First-round RT-PCR with HTBI primers preceded a second-round multiplex PCR. Via MiXCR, TCRdb re-called the multiplex PCR reads, giving one row per CDR3 protein. This table has under 350,000 distinct CDR3 sequences, roughly 15% appearing once. These data are taken from a study of Graves' ophthalmopathy and Graves' hyperthyroidism. Points from the study as a whole: Ophthalmopathy and stable hyperthyroidism were discriminated by a 13-signature model, with about 90% sensitivity and 81.08% specificity.

Between the trimmed V and J ends, which lost 7 bases and 5 bases, there was a span of 12 bases. CDR3 length: 13 amino acids. Other autoimmune diseases, uncontrolled infections, pregnancy or lactation led to the exclusion of patients. The source of this sequence is an adult man with Graves' ophthalmopathy. The chain has TRBV12-3 or TRBV12-4 and TRBJ1-5; a weak D match, TRBD1 (5 bases). The material sequenced was peripheral blood. CDR3 in amino acids: CASTSQVDQPQHF. The CDR3 nucleotides are TGTGCCAGCACCTCACAGGTGGATCAGCCCCAGCATTTT.